Given below is one TCR beta chain in context. Germline-derived CDR1 and CDR2 are MGHRA and YSYEKL. The CDR3 has 15 amino acids. V lost 0 bases and J 4 bases, leaving 12 bases between the germline ends. How the authors handled the data: Estimation of nucleated cell counts was performed using reference gene primer amplification. This table comes from immunoSEQ multiplex PCR, and its TCRdb copy is limited to in-frame clones, with some not included. The DNA was the basis for D and trimming; V, J and clone size are from that table. The sample shows about 190,000 clones, 83% of them seen only once. These data come from a study of blood T cell repertoires in COVID-19. Study-wide background: Samples came from the United States, Italy and Spain, spanning acute and convalescent COVID-19. T cells, B-cell-depleted T cells, or PBMCs provided the cDNA or gDNA that served as material.

Specimen: peripheral blood. The TCR comes from a man aged 50-60 years with active or convalescent COVID-19. J is TRBJ1-1 and V is TRBV4-1, with a possible D match to TRBD1 (5 bases). CDR3 region: CASSQEGGVGTEAFF. CDR3 nucleotides: TGCGCCAGCAGCCAAGAGGGGGGAGTGGGCACTGAAGCTTTCTTT.